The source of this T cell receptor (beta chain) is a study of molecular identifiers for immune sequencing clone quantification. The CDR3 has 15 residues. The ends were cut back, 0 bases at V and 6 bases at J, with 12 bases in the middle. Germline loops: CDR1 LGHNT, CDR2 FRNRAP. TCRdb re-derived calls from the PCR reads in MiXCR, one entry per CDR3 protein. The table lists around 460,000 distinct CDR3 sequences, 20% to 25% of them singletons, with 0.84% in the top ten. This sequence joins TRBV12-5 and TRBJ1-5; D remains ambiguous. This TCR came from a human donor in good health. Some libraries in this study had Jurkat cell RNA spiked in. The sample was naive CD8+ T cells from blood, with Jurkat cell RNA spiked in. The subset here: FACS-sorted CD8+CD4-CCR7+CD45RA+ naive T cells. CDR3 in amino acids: CASGLVDPNPQPQHF. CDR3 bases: TGTGCTAGTGGTTTGGTAGATCCCAACCCTCAGCCCCAGCATTTT.